These 3 T cell receptor beta chains were sequenced from one sample in a study of post-analysis software for immune sequencing data (dated by TCRdb to 2013 to 2016). Libraries were prepared through PCR. The sample was run on an Illumina HiSeq 2500. To reduce PCR and sequencing biases, unique molecular identifiers were incorporated into the TCR beta cDNA libraries. TCRdb's own reprocessing of the public reads used fastp at Q25 and MiXCR and kept productive beta chains. Entries that share a CDR3 protein sequence are merged under the most common genes and DNA. The sample contains about 680,000 distinct CDR3 sequences, around 60% of them found a single time. Together, the top ten hold approximately 10% of the sample. Their antigens are not known. Broader findings and caveats from the paper: A handful of TRBV segments, including TRBV5-6, TRBV5-1 and TRBV20-1, were significantly more frequent in patients than controls.

The source material was blood. These receptors all stem from a girl between 2 and 10 years old with multiple sclerosis.

V usage is TRBV6-5 and J usage is TRBJ1-2; TRBD1 agrees at 7 bases. This CDR3 contains 16 residues. V dropped 6 bases and J dropped 4; count of bases not matched to a gene: 14. The germline V gene encodes CDR1 MNHEY and CDR2 SVGAGI. DNA of the CDR3: TGTGCCAGCAGCTATTCGACGACAGGGTCGGGCTATGGCTACACCTTC. Its protein product is CASSYSTTGSGYGYTF.

This rearrangement joins TRBV3-1 to TRBJ2-5; TRBD1 or TRBD2 may be the D gene (6 bases each). The CDR3 runs to 14 residues. Per germline, CDR1 LGHDT and CDR2 YNNKEL (reference sequence). V shed 4 bases and J shed 5 bases, with 14 bases lying between them. The CDR3 nucleotides are TGTGCCAGCAGCCTATACGGAGGGGGGGAGACCCAGTACTTC. As protein: CASSLYGGGETQYF.

V is TRBV29-1 and J is TRBJ2-5; D perhaps matches TRBD2 (6 bases). The CDR3 extends over 12 amino acids. The V end lost 5 bases, the J end lost 5 bases, and 12 bases lay between the germline ends. CDR1 is SQVTM and CDR2 is ANQGSEA in the germline V gene. CDR3 region: CSVLDGGETQYF. For the CDR3, the DNA is TGCAGCGTTTTAGACGGAGGGGAGACCCAGTACTTC.